This T cell receptor (beta chain) derives from a study of blood T cell repertoires in COVID-19. Germline CDR1 WSHSY, CDR2 SAAADI. The V end was cut by 2 bases, the J end by 6 bases, with 5 bases between. The CDR3 totals 12 residues. The repertoire was sequenced with immunoSEQ multiplex PCR; TCRdb's copy has only in-frame clones and lacks some. Here the sample spans some 80,000 clones, roughly 84% being singletons. The gene calls are TRBV10-2 and TRBJ1-5; no reliable D call. What was sequenced was peripheral blood. The receptor's source is a middle-aged man with acute or convalescent COVID-19. The DNA of the CDR3 is TGCGCCAGCAGTGAGCCGGGTCAGCCCCAGCATTTT. This gives the protein CASSEPGQPQHF.